This entry describes one T cell receptor (beta chain). In its sample, this clone was seen a few times. The specificity of this receptor is unknown. Nothing much larger sits one base from this clone, and base qualities are not available. The sample originates from a study of PD-1 blockade in classical Hodgkin lymphoma (dated by TCRdb to the early 2020s). For the study in its entirety: Nivolumab dosing was 3 mg/kg intravenously every 2 weeks, continuing until either disease progression or unacceptable toxicity. The study used TCR beta sequencing and CyTOF to define a peripheral blood immune signature of response to PD-1 blockade in classical Hodgkin lymphoma. On the study overall, not on this receptor specifically: Baseline diversity similar to that of newly diagnosed patients was observed in trial patients achieving complete response, whereas significantly lower diversity was observed in partial responders and progressors. Lower diversity was seen in patients whose nivolumab began less than 1 year after ASCT, and these patients were left out of later analyses so that immune reconstitution would not confound the results. CD4+ but not CD8+ TCR diversity rose significantly by C4D1 (p=0.0027 vs p=0.16), most apparent in complete responders (p=0.02). Baseline TCR diversity was reported to be lower in newly diagnosed patients than in healthy donors, and even lower in relapsed/refractory patients. The study was restricted to a single clinical trial cohort, and the causes of repertoire differences, possibly disease activity or prior therapy, were left undefined.

The sample's time point label, in plain terms: cycle 2 day 1 (C2D1) of nivolumab. Relapse after autologous stem cell transplantation had occurred in all trial patients, and cohorts A, B and C were distinguished by prior brentuximab vedotin exposure. The trial cohort included around 60 patients with relapsed/refractory classical Hodgkin lymphoma, and each patient had a best overall response of complete response, partial response or progressive disease. Single-agent nivolumab was administered to trial patients in the multi-cohort phase II CheckMate 205 trial. An independent review committee assessed best overall response by applying the 2007 International Working Group response criteria. Trial PBMCs were collected immediately before nivolumab initiation (C1D1) and during therapy at cycle 2 day 1 and cycle 4 day 1. After peripheral blood was drawn into 8 mL Vacutainer Cell Preparation Tubes, PBMCs were isolated by centrifugation and then cryopreserved.

V is pared back by 1 base and J by 7 bases, with 11 bases lying between the germline termini. CDR1 and CDR2 (SGHDT, YYEEEE) derive from the germline V gene. Its CDR3 holds 13 amino acids, cysteine through phenylalanine. Solely the CDR3 DNA is kept, with 39 bases framed from the first base. Genomic DNA was extracted with the Qiagen DNeasy kit from unsorted PBMCs and from negatively selected CD4+ and CD8+ fractions. TCR beta CDR3 regions were subjected to amplification by immunoSEQ multiplex PCR with primers that anneal to V and J segments. Amplification bias was minimized using a synthetic immune receptor repertoire, and residual bias was removed computationally after sequencing. In the source study's methods: Repertoire diversity was quantified as the Shannon entropy index using custom Python scripts. Unsorted, CD4+ and CD8+ repertoires were examined separately, except in combined analyses, for which CD4+ and CD8+ sequences were merged in silico. Clonal expansion was defined as at least a 2-fold frequency increase after treatment relative to C1D1, with a pseudocount of 0.5 for undetected baseline clones. Singleton clones were defined as clones with 0 or 1 copy at C1D1, and non-singleton clones were defined as clones with 2 or more copies. Clones expanded in unsorted samples were assigned a CD4+, CD8+ or unknown annotation through matching of protein sequences in sorted samples from the same patient. Wilcoxon tests were applied to paired samples to test diversity changes from C1D1 to C4D1. TCRdb's version of the immuneACCESS table is confined to in-frame rearrangements and falls short of the full clone set. An unresolved V gene accounts for under half of the shortfall where checked; the remainder is of unknown origin. V and J calls and clone size are those listed in that table; D and trimming were worked out from the DNA. For this sample the table gives about 98,000 clones, of which roughly 80% were detected only once. Less than 20% of the sample comes from the top ten.

The sequence was collected from a human donor with classical Hodgkin lymphoma. Source: peripheral blood mononuclear cells (PBMCs), taken before the second cycle of nivolumab. Recombination linked TRBV5-6 to TRBJ1-2; too little of a D gene remains to name it. Read as DNA, the sequence is TGTGCCAGCAGCTTGCCGGGGATTGGTGGCTACACCTTC. Its amino acids are CASSLPGIGGYTF.